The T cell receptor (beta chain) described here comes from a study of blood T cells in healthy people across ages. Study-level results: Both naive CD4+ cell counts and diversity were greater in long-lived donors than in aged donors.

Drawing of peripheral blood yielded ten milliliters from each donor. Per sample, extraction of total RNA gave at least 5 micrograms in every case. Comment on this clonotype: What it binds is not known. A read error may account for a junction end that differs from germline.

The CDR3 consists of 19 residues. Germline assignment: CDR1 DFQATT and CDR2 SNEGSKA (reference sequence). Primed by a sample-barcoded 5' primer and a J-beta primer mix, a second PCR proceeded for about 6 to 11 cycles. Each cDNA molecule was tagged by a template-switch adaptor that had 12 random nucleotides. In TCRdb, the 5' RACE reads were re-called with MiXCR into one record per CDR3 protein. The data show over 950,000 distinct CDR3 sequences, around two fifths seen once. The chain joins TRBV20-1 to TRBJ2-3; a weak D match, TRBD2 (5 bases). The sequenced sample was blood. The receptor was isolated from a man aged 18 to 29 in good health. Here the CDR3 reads CSANPQLSQEAWLTDAQYF. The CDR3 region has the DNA TGCAGTGCGAATCCCCAACTCTCCCAGGAGGCCTGGCTCACAGATGCGCAGTATTTT.